Below are 16 T cell receptor beta chains sequenced from a single sample in a study of low-dose radiotherapy and immunotherapy resistance in tumors. The time point denotes: before trial treatment. Primers used for first-strand cDNA, a TRAV- and TRBV-specific set, covered both alpha and beta chains. The authors ran about 21 PCR cycles to amplify TCRs with a constant-region primer and V-primer adapter. TCRdb redid the calling of the reads with MiXCR, one entry per CDR3 protein. The sample carries over 65,000 distinct CDR3 sequences, roughly a sixth recorded once. Material: PBMCs, obtained before treatment. The receptors come from a male donor with prostate cancer.

This clonotype was detected ten times or more. The rearrangement uses TRBV20-1 and TRBJ2-7; 10 bases align to TRBD2. This CDR3 has 14 amino acids. J lost 1 base, V lost 6 bases, and 6 bases had no gene match. Germline V gene data show CDR1 as DFQATT and CDR2 as SNEGSKA (reference sequence). CDR3 sequence reads: CSAPLAGISYEQYF. As DNA, the CDR3 is TGCAGTGCCCCACTAGCGGGGATTTCCTACGAGCAGTACTTC.

This clonotype was picked up many times. V is TRBV7-3 and J is TRBJ2-3; TRBD1 aligns across 9 bases. Germline V lookup: CDR1 SGHTA, CDR2 FQGTGA. CDR3 size: 17 residues. V lost 5 bases to trimming and J lost 3 bases; unmatched junction nucleotides: 12. CDR3 DNA: TGTGCCAGCAGCGCAACTAAGATACAGGGGGCGACAGATACGCAGTATTTT. Translated: CASSATKIQGATDTQYF.

This clonotype has at least ten counts. V and J are TRBV20-1 and TRBJ2-3; 13 nucleotides align to TRBD2. Germline trimming cut 0 bases from V and 5 bases from J; bases unmatched to any gene: 8. Germline-derived CDR1 and CDR2 are DFQATT and SNEGSKA (reference sequence). This CDR3 is 17 amino acids long. The CDR3 is CSARDPGTSGIEDTQYF. As DNA, the CDR3 is TGCAGTGCTAGAGACCCCGGGACTAGCGGGATTGAAGATACGCAGTATTTT.

This clonotype has only a few counts. This chain uses TRBV4-3 with TRBJ2-1; weak D call: TRBD2 (5 bases). V lost 4 bases and J 4 bases, leaving 17 bases between the germline ends. There are 16 residues in the CDR3. Germline V gene sequence: CDR1 LGHNA, CDR2 YSLEER. CDR3 sequence reads: CASSPTGEPAYNEQFF. In DNA, the CDR3 is TGCGCCAGCAGCCCTACTGGGGAGCCGGCTTACAATGAGCAGTTCTTC.

This clonotype appeared many times. The chain recombines TRBV7-9 with TRBJ2-3; TRBD2 agrees at 10 bases. Per germline, CDR1 SEHNR and CDR2 FQNEAQ (reference sequence). The CDR3 is made up of 17 amino acids. Trimming cost V 4 bases and J 2 bases; bases outside gene matches: 9. The CDR3 sequence is CASSSTLLAGPTDTQYF. Here the CDR3 DNA reads TGTGCCAGCAGCTCTACACTACTAGCGGGGCCCACAGATACGCAGTATTTT.

This clonotype was detected many times. The rearrangement joins TRBV6-2 or TRBV6-3 to TRBJ1-1; D uncertain. The CDR3 extends over 15 amino acids. Trimming shortened V by 2 bases and J by 0 bases, and 10 bases separated the two germline ends. The germline V gene encodes CDR1 MNHEY and CDR2 SVGEGT. For the CDR3, the DNA is TGTGCCAGCAGTTACGGAGGGTCGATGAACACTGAAGCTTTCTTT. It codes for CASSYGGSMNTEAFF.

This clonotype was recorded many times. The chain links TRBV18 to TRBJ2-7; no clear D. The CDR3 extends over 11 amino acids. The V gene lost 2 bases and the J gene lost 7 bases, with 6 bases spanning the gap. CDR1 is KGHSH, CDR2 LQKENI, per germline. CDR3 amino acids: CASSPSKEQYF. CDR3 sequence (DNA): TGTGCCAGCTCACCATCCAAAGAGCAGTACTTC. The variable domain in full, completed from reference TRBV18 and TRBJ2-7, reads NAGVMQNPRHLVRRRGQEARLRCSPMKGHSHVYWYRQLPEEGLKFMVYLQKENIIDESGMPKERFSAEFPKEGPSILRIQQVVRGDSAAYFCASSPSKEQYFGPGTRLTVT.

The sample holds many counts of this clonotype. CDR3 nucleotide sequence: TGTGCCAGCAGCTTATCCCCGGAAGGGGTATTGTATGGCTACACCTTC. Translating gives CASSLSPEGVLYGYTF. This chain uses TRBV5-6 with TRBJ1-2; D may be TRBD1 (5 bases). This CDR3 has 16 amino acids. V lost 2 bases and J 5 bases, leaving 19 bases between the germline ends. Germline V gene lookup returns CDR1 SGHDT and CDR2 YYEEEE.

This clonotype was seen at least ten times. The J gene is TRBJ2-3, the V gene TRBV29-1; the D is unclear. CDR3 length: 16 residues. Trimming left V 0 bases short and J 11 bases short, with 24 bases between. Per germline, CDR1 SQVTM and CDR2 ANQGSEA. As DNA, the CDR3 is TGCAGCGTTGAAGATTCTCAAGCAGCCGACGTATTTGGGCAGTATTTT. This encodes CSVEDSQAADVFGQYF.

There are many counts of this clonotype. The chain has TRBV4-1 and TRBJ1-5, with D hard to call. The CDR3 is 16 amino acids. Trimming took 1 base from V and 5 from J, leaving 15 bases between them. The germline gives CDR1 MGHRA, CDR2 YSYEKL. CDR3 nucleotide sequence: TGCGCCAGCAGCCAAGGTTTGGGAGGGTGGGATCAGCCCCAGCATTTT. Amino acids: CASSQGLGGWDQPQHF.

This clonotype has at least ten counts. No DNA is shown, since the ends of the CDR3 on it are uncertain; the CDR3 is the one TCRdb lists. J is TRBJ2-7 and V is TRBV12-3 or TRBV12-4; the listed D gene, TRBD1, was not tested against the DNA. The CDR3 spans 15 residues, counting both ends. Here the CDR3 reads CASSTSDRDGLEQYF.

This clonotype was observed at least ten times. The rearrangement uses TRBV15 and TRBJ2-5; 9 nucleotides align to TRBD2. CDR1 and CDR2 from the germline V gene are LNHNV and YYDKDF (reference sequence). This CDR3 has 13 amino acids. Trimming took 9 bases from V and 5 from J; bases not matched to a gene: 7. For the CDR3, the DNA is TGTGCCACAGCCGGGACTAGCCGCGAGACCCAGTACTTC. Its translation is CATAGTSRETQYF.

The chain has TRBV20-1 and TRBJ2-1, with 8 nucleotides matching TRBD2. The germline V gene has CDR1 DFQATT and CDR2 SNEGSKA (reference sequence). With V trimmed by 3 bases and J by 3 bases, 4 bases remained unmatched. This CDR3 comprises 14 residues. The DNA for the CDR3 is TGCAGTGCTAGCCGTACTAGCGGCTACAATGAGCAGTTCTTC. The encoded protein is CSASRTSGYNEQFF.

This clonotype was seen ten or more times. The chain employs TRBV7-8 and TRBJ2-5, with 7 bases identical to TRBD1. CDR3 size: 16 residues. Trimming removed 6 bases from V and 4 bases from J; junction bases left unmatched: 14. Germline CDR1 reads SGHVS; CDR2 reads FQNEAQ. The CDR3 spells CASRRRVGGRGETQYF. DNA for the CDR3: TGTGCCAGCAGGCGTAGGGTAGGGGGCAGGGGAGAGACCCAGTACTTC. Filled out from reference TRBV7-8 and TRBJ2-5, the complete variable domain reads GAGVSQSPRYKVAKRGQDVALRCDPISGHVSLFWYQQALGQGPEFLTYFQNEAQLDKSGLPSDRFFAERPEGSVSTLKIQRTQQEDSAVYLCASRRRVGGRGETQYFGPGTRLLVL.

This clonotype was observed many times. At one end, the junction sequence differs from germline, possibly due to a read error. The chain links TRBV12-3 or TRBV12-4 to TRBJ2-3; 8 positions agree with TRBD2. This CDR3 has 15 amino acids. The CDR3 protein is CASSIAGRPTDTQYF. DNA for the CDR3: TGTGCCAGCAGTATAGCGGGGAGACCCACAGATACGCAGTATTTT.

This clonotype occurred many times. The chain recombines TRBV15 with TRBJ1-5; D call uncertain. Trimming pared 0 bases from V and 2 bases from J, leaving 8 bases between. The CDR3 length is 15 residues. In germline, CDR1 is LNHNV, CDR2 YYDKDF (reference sequence). CDR3 sequence reads: CATSRDLVGNQPQHF. Written as DNA, the CDR3 is TGTGCCACCAGCAGAGATCTGGTCGGCAATCAGCCCCAGCATTTT.